This record concerns one TCR beta chain sequence. This specimen comes from a study of response to subunit inactivated influenza vaccine. The V end lost 1 base, the J end lost 0 bases, and 10 bases lay between the germline ends. The germline CDR1 and CDR2 sequences are MGHRA and YSYEKL. The CDR3 runs to 15 residues. MiXCR, run by TCRdb on the RT-PCR reads, gives a single entry per CDR3 protein. The sample lists 280,000 or so distinct CDR3 sequences, 20% to 25% occurring once. This specimen was PBMCs from blood, taken approximately 20 months after vaccination. This clonotype was obtained from a man in his fifties or sixties who received an inactivated influenza vaccine. The chain recombines TRBV4-1 with TRBJ2-7; the D is unclear. The DNA of the CDR3 is TGCGCCAGCAGCCAAGGGGTAGCAGGCTCCTACGAGCAGTACTTC. Encoded protein: CASSQGVAGSYEQYF.